A single sample gave rise to the 10 T cell receptor beta chains below, sequenced in a study of persistence of HIV-infected CD4 T cells. The antigens of these receptors remain unknown. Lysates of CMV-infected fibroblasts at approximately 9.4 ug/mL stimulated these cells. Sorted nonresponding memory CD4+ T cells were CD40L-negative, CD69-negative, CD45RO-high. Sequencing used immunoSEQ version 4 in survey mode. The assay was immunoSEQ multiplex PCR, and TCRdb's table has in-frame clones only and misses some. The sample holds fewer than 40,000 clones, about four fifths seen once. Here the sequenced sample was CD4+ T cells sorted from PBMCs after roughly 18-hour stimulation, taken from a patient who received antiretroviral therapy. These receptors came from an adult woman with HIV who was CMV-seropositive.

The chain uses TRBV4-2 and TRBJ2-5; 7 positions match TRBD1. CDR3 length equals 14 residues. V trimming: 1 base; J trimming: 2 bases; junction bases outside the gene matches: 1. Germline values: CDR1 LGHNA, CDR2 YNFKEQ. As DNA, the CDR3 is TGTGCCAGCAGCCAAGCGACAGGGCAAGAGACCCAGTACTTC. This encodes CASSQATGQETQYF.

Comment on this clone: The identical CDR3 is also encoded by other nucleotide sequences in the sample. The chain couples TRBV12-3 or TRBV12-4 to TRBJ2-7, with 8 positions matching TRBD1. The CDR3 loop spans 13 amino acids. V shed 6 bases, J shed 4 bases, and the junction held 5 bases outside the gene matches. CDR3 protein: CASRRTGSYEQYF. Written as DNA, the CDR3 is TGTGCCAGCAGGCGGACAGGGAGTTACGAGCAGTACTTC.

This chain connects TRBV7-6 to TRBJ2-6; D is unclear. There are 17 residues in the CDR3. The V gene lost 5 bases and the J gene lost 0 bases, with 14 bases spanning the gap. Germline V gene lookup returns CDR1 SGHVS and CDR2 FNYEAQ. The CDR3 region has the DNA TGTGCCAGCAGCGCCACGGGCCCCAGCTCTGGGGCCAACGTCCTGACTTTC. This sequence encodes CASSATGPSSGANVLTF. The full variable domain, completed using reference TRBV7-6 and TRBJ2-6, is GAGVSQSPRYKVTKRGQDVALRCDPISGHVSLYWYRQALGQGPEFLTYFNYEAQQDKSGLPNDRFSAERPEGSISTLTIQRTEQRDSAMYRCASSATGPSSGANVLTFGAGSRLTVL.

This clone was seen a single time. The rearrangement uses TRBV7-8 and TRBJ2-7; D is unresolved. CDR1 and CDR2 (germline): SGHVS, FQNEAQ. The length of the CDR3 is 13 residues. Trimming removed 0 bases from V and 7 bases from J, with 10 bases in between. CDR3: CASSLARPAEQYF. As DNA, the CDR3 is TGTGCCAGCAGCTTAGCGAGACCGGCGGAGCAGTACTTC.

The CDR3 spells CASSGGTGETQYF. For the CDR3, the DNA is TGCGCCAGCAGCGGCGGGACAGGAGAGACCCAGTACTTC. The chain employs TRBV5-1 and TRBJ2-5; TRBD1 matches at 8 bases. V lost 4 bases, J lost 4 bases, and 3 bases stayed unmatched. Germline V lookup: CDR1 SGHRS, CDR2 YFSETQ. CDR3 length: 13 residues.

The chain couples TRBV19 to TRBJ1-4; D call uncertain. The germline V and J ends were trimmed by 6 bases and 8 bases, with 16 bases remaining between them. This CDR3 spans 14 amino acids. Germline assignment: CDR1 LNHDA and CDR2 SQIVND (reference sequence). CDR3 sequence: CASRSGRWNEKLFF. CDR3 nucleotides: TGTGCCAGTAGGTCGGGCAGGTGGAACGAAAAACTGTTTTTT.

V and J are TRBV11-3 and TRBJ1-1, with 8 bases lining up with TRBD1. Germline V gene lookup returns CDR1 SGHNT and CDR2 YENEEA. Unmatched junction bases numbered 5, after V lost 4 bases and J lost 1 base. CDR3 length: 15 residues. CDR3 DNA sequence: TGTGCCAGCAGCTCGCACAGGGGGGCGAACACTGAAGCTTTCTTT. Its translation: CASSSHRGANTEAFF. The full variable domain, its missing parts supplied by reference TRBV11-3 and TRBJ1-1, is EAGVVQSPRYKIIEKKQPVAFWCNPISGHNTLYWYLQNLGQGPELLIRYENEEAVDDSQLPKDRFSAERLKGVDSTLKIQPAELGDSAVYLCASSSHRGANTEAFFGQGTRLTVV.

V gene TRBV6-1 combines with J gene TRBJ1-1; D gene unclear. Trimming cost V 2 bases and J 5 bases, with 9 bases left between them. In germline, CDR1 is MNHNS, CDR2 SASEGT. This CDR3 has 13 residues. The CDR3 region is CASSEFVYTEAFF. CDR3 DNA: TGTGCCAGCAGTGAATTTGTTTATACTGAAGCTTTCTTT.

The J gene is TRBJ1-5, the V gene TRBV7-2; 12 nucleotides agree with TRBD1. Per germline, CDR1 SGHTA and CDR2 FQGNSA. Unmatched junction bases numbered 6, after V lost 5 bases and J lost 7 bases. The CDR3 is 15 amino acids. CDR3 nucleotide sequence: TGTGCCAGCAGCCCTGGGACAGGGGGCTACCAGCCCCAGCATTTT. Its translation is CASSPGTGGYQPQHF.

The rearrangement uses TRBV20-1 and TRBJ2-1; D gene ambiguous. The CDR3 loop spans 11 amino acids. Trimming left V 5 bases short and J 6 bases short, with 8 bases between. Germline V lookup: CDR1 DFQATT, CDR2 SNEGSKA (reference sequence). The CDR3 sequence: CSAGRGNEQFF. The CDR3 DNA follows: TGCAGTGCTGGCCGCGGCAATGAGCAGTTCTTC.